These T cell receptor beta chains were read from a single sample in a study of technical replicates of blood from a handful of donors. Clones were sequenced by immunoSEQ multiplex PCR, and TCRdb holds only the in-frame ones, with some missing. The sample contains 60,000 to 80,000 clones, roughly 86% of which appear only once. The sample taken for sequencing was PBMCs. These receptors came from a human donor in good health. Some clones in this sample may be carry-over from other donors' samples. Each CDR3 is given without its conserved first and last residue. Clone size is given for some rows only: seen once, a few or many times, or a class if the clone is expanded.

v_call clone_size cdr3_aa
TRBV28 - ASSLGRSGMRRNQPQH
TRBV7-8 - ASSLSSGRPGELF
TRBV7-9 - ASSSDAGHGYT
TRBV2 - ASSDGGREGSNEQF
TRBV4-1 - ASSQDPMRGINEQF
TRBV7-8 - ASSLEDRGPYEQY
TRBV11-2 - ASSLDTRAIDTQY
TRBV28 - ASSESSGGRETQY
TRBV29-1 - SVGQGANTEAF
TRBV6-6 - ASSGTRDTDTQY
TRBV18 - ASSPQRGTGSQAYEQY
TRBV12-5 - ASGLTGTSVGLQY
TRBV5-4 - ASSLSGSSEQF
TRBV5-1 - ASSLVIGADSTDTQY
TRBV29-1 - SAGGGTGSYGYT
TRBV6-5 - ASSRGTSGRAELF
TRBV7-8 - ASSSFRMNVDGYT
TRBV9 - ASSETGGGYEQY
TRBV11-2 - ASSFNQGAAGNTIY
TRBV30 - AWSRAGDTQY
TRBV2 - ASGETGLVKTQY
TRBV5-1 - ASSLEGGGYGYT
TRBV4-3 - ASSQRGLREFNEQF
TRBV5-4 - ASSFMIEREAF
TRBV27 once ASSPMGGPYGYT
TRBV7-2 - ASSLEGRGANEQF
TRBV5-4 - ASSQGAGAKNIQY
TRBV5-1 - ASSRTSTKNEKLF
TRBV7-9 - ASSLDRGITYEQY
TRBV9 - ASSEGSQGANTEAF
TRBV14 - ASSAEVNTEAF
TRBV9 - ASSADRVESGNTIY
TRBV2 - AGTPGQQNYGYT
TRBV15 - ATSRTSGTANEQF
TRBV5-6 - ASSLAGGPQNTEAF
TRBV2 - ASRRQGSPEAF
TRBV4-2 - ASSHPAGGKAYS
TRBV4-1 - ASSQLGQGNTEAF
TRBV29-1 - SVEFWREYEQF
TRBV18 - ASSPGTGKSPLH